The 9 T cell receptor beta chains in this list originate from one sample, sequenced in a study of cytomegalovirus exposure and HLA in healthy donors. The protocol was immunoSEQ multiplex PCR, while the TCRdb copy is restricted to in-frame clones and leaves out a portion. The top ten clones hold almost 1.5% of a sample with 90,000 to 130,000 clones, approximately 90% of them seen once. The source material was PBMCs. Source of these receptors: a woman in her twenties or thirties in good health and CMV-seropositive.

The chain recombines TRBV18 with TRBJ2-3, with 8 bases aligning to TRBD2. Germline loops: CDR1 KGHSH, CDR2 LQKENI. This CDR3 contains 14 residues. Trimming removed 3 bases from V and 6 bases from J; junction bases left unmatched: 5. The CDR3 region has the DNA TGTGCCAGCTCACCCAGCGGGGGCCTCGATACGCAGTATTTT. Amino acid sequence: CASSPSGGLDTQYF.

The rearrangement links TRBV12-2 to TRBJ2-5; TRBD1 is taken as the D call from the table, unchecked against the DNA. TRBV12-2 is tagged as a pseudogene. This CDR3 spans 16 amino acids. The CDR3 bases are TGTGCAAGTCGCTTAGGGCCGGGACACGGACAAGAGACCCAGTACTTC. Protein sequence: CASRLGPGHGQETQYF.

The chain is built from TRBV9 and TRBJ2-2; 10 nucleotides line up with TRBD2. CDR3 size: 18 residues. Looked up from germline, CDR1 is SGDLS and CDR2 is YYNGEE. V lost 3 bases, J lost 1 base, and 9 bases stayed unmatched. The CDR3: CASSGGKLAGRNTGELFF. Written as DNA, the CDR3 is TGTGCCAGCAGCGGAGGAAAACTAGCGGGGCGGAACACCGGGGAGCTGTTTTTT. The full variable domain, in which reference TRBV9 and TRBJ2-2 provide the parts outside the CDR3, is DSGVTQTPKHLITATGQRVTLRCSPRSGDLSVYWYQQSLDQGLQFLIQYYNGEERAKGNILERFSAQQFPDLHSELNLSSLELGDSALYFCASSGGKLAGRNTGELFFGEGSRLTVL.

The V call is TRBV30, the J call TRBJ2-1; TRBD2 matches 15 bases. The CDR3 extends over 15 amino acids. CDR1 and CDR2 from the germline V gene are GTSNPN and SVGIG (reference sequence). V trimming: 2 bases; J trimming: 10 bases; junction bases outside the gene matches: 6. The CDR3 DNA sequence: TGTGCCTGGAGTCTAGGACTAGCGGGAGGGATGGAGCAGTTCTTC. Encoded protein: CAWSLGLAGGMEQFF.

The V gene is TRBV7-2, the J gene TRBJ2-3; 9 bases are a match to TRBD2. The CDR3 has 18 amino acids. After removal of 5 bases from V and 0 bases from J, the junction contained 12 bases not matched to a gene. In germline, CDR1 is SGHTA, CDR2 FQGNSA. Here the CDR3 reads CASSRSFKRGVSTDTQYF. As DNA, the CDR3 is TGTGCCAGCAGCCGAAGCTTTAAGCGGGGGGTTAGCACAGATACGCAGTATTTT.

The rearrangement uses TRBV7-9 and TRBJ2-1, with 8 positions matching TRBD2. The length of the CDR3 is 16 residues. The germline V gene encodes CDR1 SEHNR and CDR2 FQNEAQ (reference sequence). The V segment lost 5 bases and the J segment 10 bases; nucleotides outside the gene matches: 16. CDR3 sequence reads: CASSQATGTSGWEQFF. The CDR3 DNA reads TGTGCCAGCAGCCAAGCGACCGGGACTAGTGGTTGGGAGCAGTTCTTC. The full variable domain, with the rest looked up from reference TRBV7-9 and TRBJ2-1, is DTGVSQNPRHKITKRGQNVTFRCDPISEHNRLYWYRQTLGQGPEFLTYFQNEAQLEKSRLLSDRFSAERPKGSFSTLEIQRTEQGDSAMYLCASSQATGTSGWEQFFGPGTRLTVL.

This chain links TRBV4-3 with TRBJ2-6, with 8 positions matching TRBD2. V lost 0 bases, J lost 4 bases, and 17 bases stayed unmatched. Per germline, CDR1 LGHNA and CDR2 YSLEER. This CDR3 has 21 amino acids. CDR3 in amino acids: CASSQDFSGITGSTGANVLTF. The CDR3 DNA reads as TGCGCCAGCAGCCAAGATTTTAGCGGGATCACAGGGTCTACCGGGGCCAACGTCCTGACTTTC.

The V call is TRBV5-4, the J call TRBJ2-7; 8 nucleotides agree with TRBD1. Germline V gene sequence: CDR1 SGHNT, CDR2 YYREEE (reference sequence). This CDR3 comprises 14 residues. J was trimmed by 5 bases and V by 4 bases; bases with no gene match: 8. CDR3 sequence reads: CASSPTGQGDEQYF. As DNA, the CDR3 is TGTGCCAGCAGCCCCACCGGACAGGGTGACGAGCAGTACTTC.

The chain links TRBV4-1 to TRBJ2-4, with 10 bases that match TRBD2. The CDR3 spans 17 residues. With V trimmed by 1 base and J by 4 bases, 7 bases remained unmatched. Germline assignment: CDR1 MGHRA and CDR2 YSYEKL. The CDR3 DNA is TGCGCCAGCAGCCAAGGGAGGACTAGCGGAGAGAAAAACATTCAGTACTTC. It yields the protein CASSQGRTSGEKNIQYF.